This record concerns one TCR beta chain sequence. This CDR3 spans 13 amino acids. J lost 7 bases, V lost 1 base, and 6 bases had no gene match. The germline gives CDR1 GTSNPN, CDR2 SVGIG (reference sequence). This record belongs to a study of memory CD8 T cells in hepatitis C reinfection. Turning to the study itself: A couple of donors cleared primary HCV but became chronic after reinfection.

Time point: late/post reinfection, 12 to 24 weeks after detection. Sorted cells were sequenced directly ex vivo without any in vitro expansion. Control naive CD8 T cells came from two donors at all three reinfection time points. Clones were read by immunoSEQ multiplex PCR, and TCRdb kept only the in-frame ones, dropping some. The profile covers about 50,000 clones, with roughly 87% appearing a single time and more than 0.6% taken by the ten largest. This chain connects TRBV30 to TRBJ1-1; 7 bases are a match to TRBD1. Source material: naive CD8+ T cells sorted from blood. This receptor was obtained from a man aged 18 to 29 with hepatitis C virus infection. The CDR3: CAWSETGTDEAFF. CDR3 nucleotide sequence: TGTGCCTGGAGTGAGACTGGGACAGATGAAGCTTTCTTT.